This passage covers 10 T cell receptor beta chains from one sample sequenced in a study of shared clonotypes between healthy human individuals. Terminally differentiated effector memory CD45RA+ cells were excluded by CCR7 positive selection of CD45RO-negative cells. Assay used: immunoSEQ multiplex PCR; TCRdb lists only in-frame clones, some missing. Of about 870,000 clones listed, around 93% are singletons. Sequencing used naive CD8+ T cells sorted from blood. These TCRs come from a man under 40 in good health.

V usage is TRBV27 and J usage is TRBJ2-5; 7 bases align to TRBD1. J lost 4 bases, V lost 4 bases, and 6 bases had no gene match. Germline V gene data show CDR1 as MNHEY and CDR2 as SMNVEV (reference sequence). This CDR3 comprises 14 residues. As DNA, the CDR3 is TGTGCCAGCAGTTGGGGGCGACAGGGAGAGACCCAGTACTTC. It yields the protein CASSWGRQGETQYF.

The chain is built from TRBV4-1 and TRBJ2-1; D is undetermined. V was clipped by 0 bases and J by 10 bases, with 10 bases between them. Germline CDR1 is MGHRA and CDR2 is YSYEKL. The CDR3 consists of 13 residues. The CDR3 loop reads CASSQDFGWEQFF. The CDR3 DNA is TGCGCCAGCAGCCAAGATTTCGGTTGGGAGCAGTTCTTC.

This chain uses TRBV11-2 with TRBJ1-4; D is undetermined. Per the germline V gene, CDR1 is SGHAT and CDR2 is FQNNGV. This CDR3 is built from 14 residues. The ends were cut back, 1 base at V and 5 bases at J, with 8 bases in the middle. CDR3 nucleotide sequence: TGTGCCAGCAGCTTAGTCAGCCAGAATGAAAAACTGTTTTTT. Its protein is CASSLVSQNEKLFF.

The CDR3 nucleotides read TGTGCCAGTAGTTTCTGGACAGGGCCAAACACCGGGGAGCTGTTTTTT. It yields the protein CASSFWTGPNTGELFF. The chain recombines TRBV19 with TRBJ2-2; 8 bases are shared with TRBD1. Per the germline V gene, CDR1 is LNHDA and CDR2 is SQIVND (reference sequence). V shed 5 bases, J shed 2 bases, and the junction held 7 bases outside the gene matches. The CDR3 is 16 amino acids.

This rearrangement joins TRBV5-1 to TRBJ2-5, with a possible D match to TRBD1 (5 bases). This CDR3 spans 15 amino acids. V dropped 0 bases and J dropped 1 base, with 10 bases sitting between them. Germline lookup yields CDR1 SGHRS and CDR2 YFSETQ. CDR3: CASSLVGRVQETQYF. The CDR3 DNA reads as TGCGCCAGCAGCTTGGTCGGCAGGGTCCAAGAGACCCAGTACTTC.

The chain recombines TRBV4-3 with TRBJ2-7; D unclear. Trimming left V 0 bases short and J 4 bases short, with 16 bases between. CDR3 length: 16 amino acids. CDR1 and CDR2 (germline): LGHNA, YSLEER. CDR3 region: CASSQDLPGTNYEQYF. CDR3 in DNA: TGCGCCAGCAGCCAAGATTTACCAGGAACTAATTACGAGCAGTACTTC.

The rearrangement links TRBV28 to TRBJ2-2; 15 bases agree with TRBD2. Per the germline V gene, CDR1 is MDHEN and CDR2 is SYDVKM. V was pared by 2 bases and J by 6 bases, with 13 bases of the junction left unmatched. The CDR3 loop spans 20 amino acids. The CDR3 region is CASSLPPRTSGRAFPGELFF. CDR3 nucleotide sequence: TGTGCCAGCAGTTTACCTCCCCGGACTAGCGGGAGGGCCTTCCCCGGGGAGCTGTTTTTT.

The chain has TRBV27 and TRBJ2-2, with 10 nucleotides matching TRBD2. V was clipped by 6 bases and J by 6 bases; unmatched bases: 16. The length of the CDR3 is 18 residues. Germline V gene sequence: CDR1 MNHEY, CDR2 SMNVEV (reference sequence). For the CDR3, the DNA is TGTGCCAGCAGCCCACGGGGAGCGGGAGGGCCCTCTCCCGGGGAGCTGTTTTTT. Translating it yields CASSPRGAGGPSPGELFF.

The gene calls are TRBV5-4 and TRBJ2-7, with D hard to call. The germline V gene encodes CDR1 SGHNT and CDR2 YYREEE (reference sequence). The V end was cut by 5 bases, the J end by 6 bases, with 15 bases between. The CDR3 is 13 residues long. The CDR3 reads CASRLAEAGEQYF. DNA of the CDR3: TGTGCCAGCAGGCTTGCCGAGGCCGGCGAGCAGTACTTC.

The chain combines TRBV7-2 with TRBJ1-4, with D hard to call. The CDR3 is 13 residues long. CDR1 SGHTA and CDR2 FQGNSA come from the germline V gene. Trimming shortened V by 6 bases and J by 3 bases, and 8 bases separated the two germline ends. Here the CDR3 reads CASRPEPNEKLFF. The CDR3 DNA reads TGTGCCAGCAGACCTGAACCTAATGAAAAACTGTTTTTT.